These T cell receptor beta chains were read from a single sample in a study of blood T cell repertoires in COVID-19. Using immunoSEQ multiplex PCR, the repertoire was profiled, and TCRdb retains in-frame clones only, with some absent. The table lists a few hundred thousand clones, under 90% of them singletons. Input material: peripheral blood. Source of these receptors: a woman aged 25 to 39 with COVID-19, enrolled during active disease. CDR3s include the opening cysteine and the closing phenylalanine or tryptophan. Each record gives: V gene, J gene, D gene, clone size, CDR3 DNA, CDR3 protein. A D gene is named only where the DNA matches it firmly. A row's size may be missing; if present it is once, few, many or a size class.

TRBV6-5	TRBJ1-3	TRBD1	few	TGTGCCAGCACTCTGGACAGGGGGGAAAACACCATATATTTT	CASTLDRGENTIYF
TRBV5-6	TRBJ2-3	TRBD1	-	TGTGCCAGCAGCTTGGGCGGGACAGGGTGGACAGATACGCAGTATTTT	CASSLGGTGWTDTQYF
TRBV28	TRBJ1-2	-	-	TGTGCCAGCAGTCGGGGAGGGGGGAGCTATGGCTACACCTTC	CASSRGGGSYGYTF
TRBV5-1	TRBJ1-6	TRBD1	-	TGCGCCAGCAGCATAGACAGGGGGCAGGAATCACCCCTCCACTTT	CASSIDRGQESPLHF
TRBV14	TRBJ1-6	-	-	TGTGCCAGCAGCCAAGACCCGGACAGCTGGTCACCCCTCCACTTT	CASSQDPDSWSPLHF
TRBV5-8	TRBJ2-7	TRBD1	-	TGTGCCAGCCCCACTGCACCGGACAGGGATCCCTACGAGCAGTACTTC	CASPTAPDRDPYEQYF
TRBV5-6	TRBJ2-7	-	-	TGTGCCAGCAGCTTTCTGGGCCAGGGGATCTACGAGCAGTACTTC	CASSFLGQGIYEQYF
TRBV5-1	TRBJ2-6	TRBD1	-	TGCGCCAGCAGCCCAGGACAGGGCGCAGGGGCCAACGTCCTGACTTTC	CASSPGQGAGANVLTF
TRBV27	TRBJ2-7	-	-	TGTGCCAGCAAAAGGGGCTCCGGCTACGAGCAGTACTTC	CASKRGSGYEQYF
TRBV12-5	TRBJ2-7	-	-	TGTGCTAGTGGTTTGGGCGACAGTAACTACGAGCAGTACTTC	CASGLGDSNYEQYF
TRBV19	TRBJ2-1	-	-	TGTGCCAGTAGTACCTTTTCCTCCTACAATGAGCAGTTCTTC	CASSTFSSYNEQFF
TRBV5-1	TRBJ2-7	TRBD2	once	TGCGCCAGCAGCTTGCTTGCTGGCGGGGGCGAGCAGTACTTC	CASSLLAGGGEQYF
TRBV7-9	TRBJ2-2	-	-	TGTGCCAGCAGCTTAGCTAGCGGATTTAGAGTAAGGACCGGGGAGCTGTTTTTT	CASSLASGFRVRTGELFF
TRBV7-9	TRBJ1-2	-	-	TGTGCCAGCAGCTTCGGGGATGACTACACCTTC	CASSFGDDYTF
TRBV15	TRBJ2-3	TRBD2	-	TGTGCCACCAGCGAAAAAGCGGGAGAAGGGACAGATACGCAGTATTTT	CATSEKAGEGTDTQYF
TRBV19	TRBJ1-5	TRBD1	once	TGTGCCAGTAGTAGAGGGGTCGGGACAGGGTATCAGCCCCAGCATTTT	CASSRGVGTGYQPQHF
TRBV27	TRBJ2-3	TRBD2	once	TGTGCCAGCAGTTTTCCTAGCGGGAGGGCCATAGATACGCAGTATTTT	CASSFPSGRAIDTQYF
TRBV27	TRBJ2-2	TRBD2	-	TGTGCCAGCAGTTTGATGAGCGGGAGAGGTACCGGGGAGCTGTTTTTT	CASSLMSGRGTGELFF
TRBV18	TRBJ1-3	-	once	TGTGCCAGCTCACCACGGGGGACGGACAGAGTCTCTGGAAACACCATATATTTT	CASSPRGTDRVSGNTIYF
TRBV18	TRBJ1-1	TRBD1	-	TGTGCCAGCTCACCCCCCGGGACAGGGATTGAAGCTTTCTTT	CASSPPGTGIEAFF
TRBV29-1	TRBJ1-1	TRBD1	-	TGCAGCGCCGCCATAGGGGGCCTCACTGAAGCTTTCTTT	CSAAIGGLTEAFF
TRBV7-7	TRBJ2-2	TRBD1	-	TGTGCCAGCAGCTTAAGCCAGGGGGCCAACACCGGGGAGCTGTTTTTT	CASSLSQGANTGELFF
TRBV6-5	TRBJ2-3	TRBD2	-	TGTGCCAGCAGCGGACTAGCGGGACTCACAGATACGCAGTATTTT	CASSGLAGLTDTQYF
TRBV3-1/TRBV3-2	TRBJ2-7	TRBD2	-	TGTGCCAGCACCCAGCGGGGGCTCGAGCAGTACTTC	CASTQRGLEQYF
TRBV7-2	TRBJ1-5	TRBD1	-	TGTGCCAGCAGCCTAGGACAGGGCTTCGATCAGCCCCAGCATTTT	CASSLGQGFDQPQHF
TRBV27	TRBJ2-7	-	once	TGTGCCAGCAGTTTAAATCCTCGGTACGAGCAGTACTTC	CASSLNPRYEQYF
TRBV27	TRBJ1-6	-	-	TGTGCCAGCAGTTTATCATCGACTTCCTATAATTCACCCCTCCACTTT	CASSLSSTSYNSPLHF
TRBV12-5	TRBJ2-1	-	-	TGTGCTAGTGGTTTAGCAACAGGGTTCGAGCAGTTCTTC	CASGLATGFEQFF
TRBV6-6	TRBJ2-3	TRBD2	once	TGTGCCAGCAGTGGCGGACTAGCGGGAGGGACAGATACGCAGTATTTT	CASSGGLAGGTDTQYF
TRBV19	TRBJ1-4	TRBD1	few	TGTGCCAGTAGTATATTACAGGGGGGTGAAAAACTGTTTTTT	CASSILQGGEKLFF
TRBV6-5	TRBJ1-1	-	-	TGTGCCAGCAGTTCACAGGGTAACACTGAAGCTTTCTTT	CASSSQGNTEAFF
TRBV7-8	TRBJ1-2	-	-	TGTGCCAGCAGCTTACAGGGGAACTATGGCTACACCTTC	CASSLQGNYGYTF
TRBV7-3	TRBJ2-2	TRBD1	-	TGTGCCAGCAGCTTAGGACAGGGTGGCACCGGGGAGCTGTTTTTT	CASSLGQGGTGELFF
TRBV10-3	TRBJ1-2	-	once	TGTGCCATCAGTGAGTCACAGACCTCATCGAGGGACTACACCTTC	CAISESQTSSRDYTF
TRBV7-8	TRBJ2-7	TRBD1	-	TGTGCCAGCAGCTTGAGTTGGGGACAGGGCTACGAGCAGTACTTC	CASSLSWGQGYEQYF
TRBV18	TRBJ1-1	-	-	TGTGCCAGCTCATCGACCAGGGGAACTGAAGCTTTCTTT	CASSSTRGTEAFF
TRBV28	TRBJ2-7	TRBD1	-	TGTGCCAGCAGTTTAAGGACTAGGGGACAGGGGGTGCGCGAGCAGTACTTC	CASSLRTRGQGVREQYF
TRBV11-2	TRBJ2-7	-	few	TGTGCCAGCAGCTTAACAGGGCAAGTCTCCTACGAGCAGTACTTC	CASSLTGQVSYEQYF
TRBV7-3	TRBJ2-1	TRBD1	-	TGTGCCAGCAGCGGACCGGACAGGGTGCCCTACAATGAGCAGTTCTTC	CASSGPDRVPYNEQFF
TRBV10-3	TRBJ1-1	-	-	TGTGCCATCAGTGAGTCTGGGGCAGAGAAGAACACTGAAGCTTTCTTT	CAISESGAEKNTEAFF
TRBV5-6	TRBJ1-2	-	-	TGTGCCAGCAGCTTAGGGGGTAGGACTAACTATGGCTACACCTTC	CASSLGGRTNYGYTF
TRBV6-6	TRBJ1-5	-	once	TGTGCCAGCAACAGGGTAGATCAGCCCCAGCATTTT	CASNRVDQPQHF
TRBV5-6	TRBJ1-2	-	-	TGTGCCAGCAGCTTGGGAGGTCAGCTCAAAGGCTACACCTTC	CASSLGGQLKGYTF
TRBV29-1	TRBJ1-6	-	-	TGCAGCGTTACGGACAGTTATAATTCACCCCTCCACTTT	CSVTDSYNSPLHF
TRBV27	TRBJ2-7	TRBD1	-	TGTGCCAGCAGTTTTGGGACAGGGGCCTACGAGCAGTACTTC	CASSFGTGAYEQYF
TRBV9	TRBJ2-1	TRBD2	few	TGTGCCAGCAGCGTACGCAGCGGGAACGGTATTGAGCAGTTCTTC	CASSVRSGNGIEQFF
TRBV30	TRBJ1-5	-	-	TGTGCCTGGAGTGGACCGCGGCGAGGTCAGCCCCAGCATTTT	CAWSGPRRGQPQHF
TRBV10-1	TRBJ2-1	-	-	TGCGCCAGCAGTGAGTCCGCGGGTAATGAGCAGTTCTTC	CASSESAGNEQFF
TRBV10-2	TRBJ1-1	-	once	TGCGCCAGCAGTGAGGAGTTGACTGAAGCTTTCTTT	CASSEELTEAFF
TRBV27	TRBJ2-2	-	-	TGTGCCAGCAGTTTTGCTGGGGGCGCGAACACCGGGGAGCTGTTTTTT	CASSFAGGANTGELFF
TRBV7-9	TRBJ1-2	-	-	TGTGCCAGCAGCTTAGACCAGGGAAGATTTCATGGCTACACCTTC	CASSLDQGRFHGYTF
TRBV28	TRBJ1-2	TRBD1	-	TGTGCCAGCGAGGTGGGGAGACAGGGGGCCCTCTATGGCTACACCTTC	CASEVGRQGALYGYTF
TRBV7-3	TRBJ2-1	-	-	TGTGCCAGCGGTGCAGGGTTGGGCAATGAGCAGTTCTTC	CASGAGLGNEQFF
TRBV29-1	TRBJ1-1	-	once	TGCAGCGTTGTGAGGATCATGAACACTGAAGCTTTCTTT	CSVVRIMNTEAFF
TRBV18	TRBJ1-4	-	-	TGTGCCAGCTCACCACCTAGCACAGGAAATGAAAAACTGTTTTTT	CASSPPSTGNEKLFF